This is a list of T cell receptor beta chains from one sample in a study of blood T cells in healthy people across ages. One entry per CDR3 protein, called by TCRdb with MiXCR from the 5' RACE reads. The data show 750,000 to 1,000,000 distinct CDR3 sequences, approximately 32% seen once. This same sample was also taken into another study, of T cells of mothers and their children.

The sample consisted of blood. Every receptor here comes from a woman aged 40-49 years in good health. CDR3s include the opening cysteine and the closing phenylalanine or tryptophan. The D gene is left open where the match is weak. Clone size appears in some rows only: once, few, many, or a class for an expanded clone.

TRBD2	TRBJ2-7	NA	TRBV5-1	CASTEPGLAGGPFYNEQYF	TGCGCCAGCACCGAGCCGGGACTAGCGGGGGGGCCCTTCTACAATGAGCAGTACTTC
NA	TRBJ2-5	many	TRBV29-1	CSASWDQETQYF	TGCAGCGCCAGCTGGGATCAAGAGACCCAGTACTTC
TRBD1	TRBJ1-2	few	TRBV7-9	CASSETGDSGYTF	TGTGCCAGCAGCGAGACAGGGGATTCTGGCTACACCTTC
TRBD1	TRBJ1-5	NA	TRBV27	CASSLQGGTDTQHF	TGTGCCAGCAGTTTGCAGGGCGGGACAGATACGCAGCATTTT
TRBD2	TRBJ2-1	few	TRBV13	CASSFTGTKDEQFF	TGTGCCAGCAGCTTCACCGGGACTAAGGATGAGCAGTTCTTC
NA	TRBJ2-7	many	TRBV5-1	CASSSLSGAYEQYF	TGCGCCAGCAGCTCCCTGAGCGGTGCCTACGAGCAGTACTTC
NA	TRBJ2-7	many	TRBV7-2	CASSLAHREYEQYF	TGTGCCAGCAGCTTAGCTCACAGGGAGTACGAGCAGTACTTC
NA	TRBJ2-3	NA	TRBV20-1	CSARWLTTDTQYF	TGCAGTGCTAGATGGCTAACCACAGATACGCAGTATTTT
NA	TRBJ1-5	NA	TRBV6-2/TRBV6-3	CASKTLRLNQPQHF	TGTGCCAGCAAGACTCTCCGACTTAATCAGCCCCAGCATTTT
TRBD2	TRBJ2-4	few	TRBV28	CASTKRGGLLYLAKNIQYF	TGTGCCAGTACAAAGCGGGGGGGCCTGTTGTACTTAGCCAAAAACATTCAGTACTTC
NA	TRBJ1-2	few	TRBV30	CAWSVGTGYGYTF	TGTGCCTGGAGCGTAGGGACCGGCTATGGCTACACCTTC
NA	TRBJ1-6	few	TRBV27	CASRLKGGMWSPLHF	TGTGCCAGCAGGCTAAAGGGGGGGATGTGGTCACCCCTCCACTTT
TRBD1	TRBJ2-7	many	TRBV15	CATSGPVFRDRTYEQYF	TGTGCCACCAGCGGCCCAGTATTCCGGGACAGAACCTACGAGCAGTACTTC
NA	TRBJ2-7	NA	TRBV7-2	CASSSPVGDYEQYF	TGTGCCAGCAGCTCCCCGGTGGGGGACTACGAGCAGTACTTC
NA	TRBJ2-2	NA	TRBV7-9	CASSSSLQSTGELFF	TGTGCCAGCAGCTCGTCACTTCAGAGCACCGGGGAGCTGTTTTTT
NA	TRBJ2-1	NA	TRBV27	CASSPRVSYNEQFF	TGTGCCAGCAGCCCTAGAGTGTCCTACAATGAGCAGTTCTTC
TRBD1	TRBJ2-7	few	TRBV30	CAWAIQGLAYEQYF	TGTGCCTGGGCAATACAGGGGTTAGCCTACGAGCAGTACTTC
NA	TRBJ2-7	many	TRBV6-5	CASSLRGGEQYF	TGTGCCAGCAGTCTTAGGGGGGGTGAGCAGTACTTC
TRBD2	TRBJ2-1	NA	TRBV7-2	CASRRLAGEYNEQFF	TGTGCCAGCAGGCGACTAGCGGGAGAATACAATGAGCAGTTCTTC
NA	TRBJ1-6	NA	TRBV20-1	CSARPQGYNSPLHF	TGCAGTGCCAGACCACAGGGTTATAATTCACCCCTCCACTTT
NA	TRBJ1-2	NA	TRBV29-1	CSVPQAGSYGYTF	TGCAGCGTCCCTCAAGCAGGCTCCTATGGCTACACCTTC
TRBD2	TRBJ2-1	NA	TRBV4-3	CASSQEPSGRGEQFF	TGCGCCAGCAGCCAAGAGCCTAGCGGGAGGGGTGAGCAGTTCTTC
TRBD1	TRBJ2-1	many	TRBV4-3	CASSQVKRGGVINEQFF	TGCGCCAGCAGCCAAGTTAAACGAGGGGGCGTCATCAATGAGCAGTTCTTC
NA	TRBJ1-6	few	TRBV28	CASSFPVGAGSRYNSPLHF	TGTGCCAGCAGTTTCCCCGTGGGTGCAGGGTCACGATATAATTCACCCCTCCACTTT
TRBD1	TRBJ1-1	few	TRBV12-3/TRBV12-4	CASSPRTGPGTEAFF	TGTGCCAGCAGTCCCCGGACAGGCCCTGGGACTGAAGCTTTCTTT
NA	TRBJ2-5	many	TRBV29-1	CSVLHDYPETQYF	TGCAGCGTCTTACATGATTACCCAGAGACCCAGTACTTC
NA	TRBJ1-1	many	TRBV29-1	CSVEIGTANTEAFF	TGCAGCGTTGAGATCGGGACTGCGAACACTGAAGCTTTCTTT
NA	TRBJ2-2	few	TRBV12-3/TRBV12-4	CASRLTSPTGELFF	TGTGCCAGCAGGCTGACTAGTCCCACCGGGGAGCTGTTTTTT
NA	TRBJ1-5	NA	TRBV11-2	CASSPGAGQPQHF	TGTGCCAGCAGCCCAGGGGCTGGGCAGCCCCAGCATTTT
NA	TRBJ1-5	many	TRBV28	CATRGVGNQPQHF	TGTGCCACTAGGGGGGTAGGCAATCAGCCCCAGCATTTT
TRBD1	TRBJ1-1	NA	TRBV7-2	CAWVKPGQANTEAFF	TGTGCCTGGGTAAAGCCGGGACAGGCTAACACTGAAGCTTTCTTT
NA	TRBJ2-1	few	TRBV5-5	CASSLSPHSYNEQFF	TGTGCCAGCAGCTTAAGTCCTCACTCCTACAATGAGCAGTTCTTC
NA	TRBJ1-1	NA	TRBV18	CASSPGFGNTEAFF	TGTGCCAGCTCACCGGGGTTCGGGAACACTGAAGCTTTCTTT
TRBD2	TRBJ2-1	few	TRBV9	CASSGTGTSYSYNEQFF	TGTGCCAGCAGCGGAACCGGGACTAGCTACTCCTACAATGAGCAGTTCTTC
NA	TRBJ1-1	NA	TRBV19	CASSIPGGLNTEAFF	TGTGCCAGTAGTATACCGGGGGGATTGAACACTGAAGCTTTCTTT
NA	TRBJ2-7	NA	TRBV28	CASIRQGRPYEQYF	TGTGCCAGCATCCGCCAGGGGAGGCCCTACGAGCAGTACTTC
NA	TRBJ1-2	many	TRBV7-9	CASDGIYYGYTF	TGTGCCAGCGACGGCATTTACTATGGCTACACCTTC
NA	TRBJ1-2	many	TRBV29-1	CSVERSTGGYTF	TGCAGCGTTGAGAGGTCAACCGGGGGCTACACCTTC
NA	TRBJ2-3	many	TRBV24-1	CATSDLGEDTDTQYF	TGTGCCACCAGTGATTTGGGGGAGGACACAGATACGCAGTATTTT
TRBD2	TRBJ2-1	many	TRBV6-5	CASTTPDSGREQFF	TGTGCCAGCACCACCCCTGATAGCGGGCGTGAGCAGTTCTTC
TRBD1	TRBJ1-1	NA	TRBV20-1	CSAIGGSTEAFF	TGCAGTGCTATAGGGGGCAGCACTGAAGCTTTCTTT
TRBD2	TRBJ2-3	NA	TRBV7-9	CASNLSGGTQYF	TGTGCCAGCAACCTAAGCGGGGGTACGCAGTATTTT
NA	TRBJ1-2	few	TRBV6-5	CASSYSRRANYGYTF	TGTGCCAGCAGTTACTCGCGGAGAGCTAACTATGGCTACACCTTC
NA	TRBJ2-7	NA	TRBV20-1	CSASIGGATYEQYF	TGCAGTGCTAGTATAGGGGGGGCTACCTACGAGCAGTACTTC
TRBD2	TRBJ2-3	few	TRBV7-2	CASSTAGRPDTQYF	TGTGCCAGCAGCACCGCCGGGAGGCCGGATACGCAGTATTTT
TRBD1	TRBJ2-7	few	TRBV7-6	CASSLIDRDDEQYF	TGTGCCAGCAGCTTGATTGACAGGGACGACGAGCAGTACTTC
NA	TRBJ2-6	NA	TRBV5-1	CASRFDRSGANVLTF	TGCGCCAGCAGGTTCGACAGGTCTGGGGCCAACGTCCTGACTTTC